Described below is a single TCR beta chain sequence and its context. No antigen is known for it. These data belong to a study of cytomegalovirus exposure and HLA in healthy donors. Study-wide results and limits: TRBV6-2, TRBV6-3 and some other V segments were unresolvable in 87-base-pair reads. Specificity of a few CMV-associated chains for CMV antigens was verified in vitro. Likely technical artifact: a cluster of highly shared sequence variants.

With 60 Vbeta and 13 Jbeta primers, the PCR was carried out. This table comes from immunoSEQ multiplex PCR, and its TCRdb copy is limited to in-frame clones, with some not included. The sample table includes about 130,000 clones. The germline V gene has CDR1 MNHEY and CDR2 SMNVEV (reference sequence). V lost 5 bases to trimming and J lost 0 bases, with 29 bases between them. This CDR3 comprises 21 residues. Sequencing input: PBMCs. The sequence derives from a man in his late teens or twenties in good health and CMV-seronegative. This sequence joins TRBV27 and TRBJ2-1, with D possibly TRBD2 on 6 matching bases. The CDR3 DNA is TGTGCCAGCAGTCTATTTTTGTCGGGGGATAAGCGGGCTACCTCCTACAATGAGCAGTTCTTC. It translates to CASSLFLSGDKRATSYNEQFF.